The source of this T cell receptor beta chain is a study of identical twins. Study-level points and caveats: Those out-of-frame alpha sequences shared by twins showed an excess of low generation probability.

This clonotype has a handful of counts. Its antigen is not known. With template switching, a universal primer site was added, and the cDNA carried unique molecular identifiers. MiXCR, run by TCRdb on the 5' RACE reads, gives a single entry per CDR3 protein. Of around 250,000 distinct CDR3 sequences listed, roughly an eighth are singletons. CDR1 is SGHRS and CDR2 is YFSETQ in the germline V gene. The length of the CDR3 is 16 residues. V gave up 2 bases and J gave up 0 bases, with 11 bases separating them. The same sample was also used in a study of yellow fever vaccine responses in identical twins. That investigation notes: Reported findings indicate that twins' vaccine T cell responses seemed partially convergent, partially personalized.

This TCR was recovered from a woman in her late teens or twenties in good health. The chain has TRBV5-1 and TRBJ2-2; D is undetermined. Sequenced sample: memory (CD45RO+) T cells sorted from blood. CDR3 sequence (DNA): TGCGCCAGCAGCTTAAGGTCAGGCTCGAACACCGGGGAGCTGTTTTTT. This sequence encodes CASSLRSGSNTGELFF.